This passage covers 21 T cell receptor beta chains from one sample sequenced in a study of vaccination effects on CD4 cells after COVID-19. Antigen-specific CD4+ T cell clonotypes were called by their expansion after viral peptide-pool culture in ViraFEST. Culturing for roughly 9 days preceded CD4+ T cell isolation. Each participant was administered two doses of either the BNT162b2 or the mRNA-1273 vaccine. These receptors have no known antigen. Generated by immunoSEQ multiplex PCR, the TCRdb table keeps only in-frame clones and is missing some. The sample lists approximately 13,000 clones, over 55% occurring once. Sequenced here: CD4+ T cells from PBMCs cultured with SARS-CoV-2 spike peptides, sampled after COVID-19 vaccination. Receptors were obtained from a human donor who received a COVID-19 vaccine.

J is TRBJ1-5 and V is TRBV19; D unclear. V was trimmed by 3 bases and J by 3 bases, leaving 15 bases between them. The CDR3 has 16 amino acids. The germline V gene has CDR1 LNHDA and CDR2 SQIVND (reference sequence). The CDR3 sequence: CASSIRAKGLNQPQHF. The CDR3 nucleotides are TGTGCCAGTAGTATTCGGGCCAAGGGCCTCAATCAGCCCCAGCATTTT.

The V and J genes are TRBV10-3 and TRBJ1-2, with D uncertain. This CDR3 has 13 amino acids. Deletions cut 2 bases from V and 8 bases from J, with 12 bases between. CDR1 and CDR2 (germline): ENHRY, SYGVKD. The CDR3 region has the DNA TGTGCCATCAGTGAGGGACGCGAAAACGGCTACACCTTC. Translation gives CAISEGRENGYTF.

The V gene is TRBV27, the J gene TRBJ2-7; 9 bases agree with TRBD1. With 6 bases clipped from V and 2 bases from J, the junction kept 17 bases outside the gene matches. The CDR3 contains 18 residues. CDR1 is MNHEY, CDR2 SMNVEV, per germline (reference sequence). The CDR3 loop is CASRRRQGGSAITYEQYF. CDR3 sequence (DNA): TGTGCCAGCAGAAGGCGACAGGGGGGTAGTGCAATAACCTACGAGCAGTACTTC.

There are a few counts of this clone. The chain combines TRBV3-1 (or the pseudogene TRBV3-2) with TRBJ1-2; D is uncertain. Trimming left V 5 bases short and J 5 bases short, with 6 bases between. This CDR3 region has 11 residues. Germline CDR1 reads LGHDT; CDR2 reads YNNKEL (reference sequence). CDR3 residues: CASSGGYGYTF. In DNA, the CDR3 is TGTGCCAGCAGCGGCGGTTATGGCTACACCTTC.

The J gene is TRBJ2-5, the V gene TRBV4-2; 7 nucleotides align to TRBD2. Germline lookup yields CDR1 LGHNA and CDR2 YNFKEQ. With 2 bases clipped from V and 2 bases from J, the junction kept 5 bases outside the gene matches. This CDR3 contains 15 residues. Here the CDR3 DNA reads TGTGCCAGCAGCCAAACCGCGCGGGAGCAAGAGACCCAGTACTTC. Its translation: CASSQTAREQETQYF.

The chain links TRBV29-1 to TRBJ1-2; TRBD1 matches at 7 bases. This CDR3 is built from 15 residues. The germline gives CDR1 SQVTM, CDR2 ANQGSEA. V lost 6 bases, J lost 4 bases, and 14 bases stayed unmatched. The CDR3 loop is CSVLGQTQRGYGYTF. The DNA of the CDR3 is TGCAGCGTCCTGGGACAGACCCAAAGGGGCTATGGCTACACCTTC.

This clone was counted once. This sequence joins TRBV25-1 and TRBJ2-3; 9 nucleotides agree with TRBD2. V trimming: 2 bases; J trimming: 4 bases; junction bases outside the gene matches: 4. The CDR3 runs to 15 residues. From germline, CDR1 is MGHDK and CDR2 SYGVNS. The CDR3 reads CASSESGGRADTQYF. The CDR3 region has the DNA TGTGCCAGCAGTGAAAGCGGGGGGAGGGCAGATACGCAGTATTTT.

The chain uses TRBV25-1 and TRBJ2-7, with D unresolved. Germline V gene data show CDR1 as MGHDK and CDR2 as SYGVNS. V was cut by 4 bases and J by 5 bases, with 6 bases left in between. CDR3 length: 11 residues. The CDR3 DNA follows: TGTGCCAGCAGTGTGGTACACGAGCAGTACTTC. It yields the protein CASSVVHEQYF.

The CDR3 sequence is CASSYTENTEAFF. The CDR3 coding sequence is TGTGCCAGCAGTTACACGGAGAACACTGAAGCTTTCTTT. The V call is TRBV6-2 or TRBV6-3, the J call TRBJ1-1, with D unclear. The V gene lost 2 bases and the J gene lost 1 base, with 5 bases spanning the gap. CDR1 and CDR2 from the germline V gene are MNHEY and SVGEGT. The CDR3 runs 13 residues.

The chain carries TRBV5-8 and TRBJ2-3, with D uncertain. V lost 3 bases and J 6 bases, leaving 17 bases between the germline ends. Per the germline V gene, CDR1 is SGHTS and CDR2 is YDEGEE. The CDR3 runs to 15 residues. For the CDR3, the DNA is TGTGCCAGCAGCTCTGGTACACAGCCGACGGATACGCAGTATTTT. Its protein is CASSSGTQPTDTQYF.

This sequence joins TRBV5-5 and TRBJ1-2; the match to TRBD1 covers 10 bases. The germline CDR1 and CDR2 sequences are SGHKS and YYEKEE (reference sequence). The length of the CDR3 is 15 residues. After removal of 3 bases from V and 4 bases from J, the junction contained 6 bases not matched to a gene. CDR3 residues: CASSWDRGPSYGYTF. As DNA, the CDR3 is TGTGCCAGCAGCTGGGACAGGGGCCCCTCCTATGGCTACACCTTC.

The chain combines TRBV11-3 with TRBJ2-1, with D possibly TRBD2 on 5 matching bases. The V gene's germline CDR1 is SGHNT and CDR2 YENEEA. Trimming removed 3 bases from V and 0 bases from J, with 9 bases in between. This CDR3 is built from 15 residues. CDR3 nucleotide sequence: TGTGCCAGCAGCTTCGGGCTAGCCTCCTACAATGAGCAGTTCTTC. Its protein product is CASSFGLASYNEQFF. The full variable domain, rest sourced from reference TRBV11-3 and TRBJ2-1, is EAGVVQSPRYKIIEKKQPVAFWCNPISGHNTLYWYLQNLGQGPELLIRYENEEAVDDSQLPKDRFSAERLKGVDSTLKIQPAELGDSAVYLCASSFGLASYNEQFFGPGTRLTVL.

The V gene is TRBV7-6, the J gene TRBJ1-6, with a possible D match to TRBD1 (5 bases). Germline loops: CDR1 SGHVS, CDR2 FNYEAQ. The V gene lost 5 bases and the J gene lost 6 bases, with 20 bases spanning the gap. The CDR3 runs to 17 residues. The CDR3 region has the DNA TGTGCCAGCAGCCAGAGGGGTTTCCATAACCGTAATTCACCCCTCCACTTT. Translated: CASSQRGFHNRNSPLHF. Based on the CDR3 plus reference TRBV7-6 and TRBJ1-6, the full variable domain is GAGVSQSPRYKVTKRGQDVALRCDPISGHVSLYWYRQALGQGPEFLTYFNYEAQQDKSGLPNDRFSAERPEGSISTLTIQRTEQRDSAMYRCASSQRGFHNRNSPLHFGNGTRLTVT.

The CDR3 sequence: CASSLAWDDTEAFF. CDR3 in DNA: TGTGCCAGCAGCTTAGCGTGGGACGACACTGAAGCTTTCTTT. The V and J genes are TRBV7-2 and TRBJ1-1; weak D call: TRBD1 (5 bases). The CDR3 consists of 14 residues. The V gene's germline CDR1 is SGHTA and CDR2 FQGNSA. The V gene lost 0 bases and the J gene lost 3 bases, with 8 bases spanning the gap.

The rearrangement links TRBV7-9 to TRBJ2-7; 9 bases map to TRBD1. Germline V gives CDR1 SEHNR, CDR2 FQNEAQ (reference sequence). The V gene end was trimmed by 6 bases and the J gene end by 0 bases; junction bases not matched to a gene: 6. The CDR3 spans 15 residues. This CDR3 reads CASRSTGGASYEQYF. The CDR3 DNA sequence: TGTGCCAGCAGATCCACAGGGGGCGCCTCCTACGAGCAGTACTTC. The whole variable domain, remainder taken from reference TRBV7-9 and TRBJ2-7, is DTGVSQNPRHKITKRGQNVTFRCDPISEHNRLYWYRQTLGQGPEFLTYFQNEAQLEKSRLLSDRFSAERPKGSFSTLEIQRTEQGDSAMYLCASRSTGGASYEQYFGPGTRLTVT.

J is TRBJ2-3 and V is TRBV5-5, with TRBD1 identical over 10 bases. J was trimmed by 1 base and V by 4 bases; bases with no gene match: 6. CDR1 SGHKS and CDR2 YYEKEE come from the germline V gene (reference sequence). The CDR3 spans 16 residues. The CDR3 protein is CASSHTGTGGTDTQYF. The CDR3 nucleotides read TGTGCCAGCAGCCACACCGGGACAGGGGGCACAGATACGCAGTATTTT.

The V and J genes are TRBV19 and TRBJ2-1; D perhaps matches TRBD2 (5 bases). The length of the CDR3 is 15 residues. The germline V gene encodes CDR1 LNHDA and CDR2 SQIVND (reference sequence). The V gene lost 1 base and the J gene lost 5 bases, with 12 bases spanning the gap. The CDR3 DNA reads TGTGCCAGTAGTATAGTAGGCGGGCCCAACAATGAGCAGTTCTTC. As protein: CASSIVGGPNNEQFF.

Here the CDR3 DNA reads TGCGCCAGCAGCTTGGCCGGAACCCAAGGCACGCCCCAGCATTTT. It is translated as CASSLAGTQGTPQHF. The genes are TRBV5-1 and TRBJ1-5; D is unclear. The CDR3 extends over 15 amino acids. Germline lookup yields CDR1 SGHRS and CDR2 YFSETQ. V shed 0 bases and J shed 9 bases, with 16 bases lying between them.

V gene TRBV5-8 combines with J gene TRBJ2-3; 7 positions agree with TRBD2. The trim removed 4 bases at V and 0 bases at J, leaving 5 bases unmatched. CDR3 length equals 15 residues. Germline CDR1 reads SGHTS; CDR2 reads YDEGEE. CDR3 sequence: CASSGSGASTDTQYF. CDR3 bases: TGTGCCAGCAGCGGAAGCGGGGCTAGCACAGATACGCAGTATTTT.

The rearrangement joins TRBV5-1 to TRBJ1-2, with D possibly being TRBD1 (6 bases). CDR3 length equals 12 residues. Germline V gene lookup returns CDR1 SGHRS and CDR2 YFSETQ. V was shortened by 5 bases and J by 6 bases, with 11 bases between the two germline ends. CDR3 bases: TGCGCCAGCAGGTCCAGGGGAGATGGCTACACCTTC. Translation gives CASRSRGDGYTF.

The rearrangement joins TRBV7-2 to TRBJ1-1, with unresolved D. Germline V gene lookup returns CDR1 SGHTA and CDR2 FQGNSA. V dropped 8 bases and J dropped 1 base, with 11 bases sitting between them. The CDR3 consists of 13 residues. The CDR3 protein is CASRGLRNTEAFF. CDR3 in DNA: TGTGCCAGCCGAGGCCTGAGGAACACTGAAGCTTTCTTT.